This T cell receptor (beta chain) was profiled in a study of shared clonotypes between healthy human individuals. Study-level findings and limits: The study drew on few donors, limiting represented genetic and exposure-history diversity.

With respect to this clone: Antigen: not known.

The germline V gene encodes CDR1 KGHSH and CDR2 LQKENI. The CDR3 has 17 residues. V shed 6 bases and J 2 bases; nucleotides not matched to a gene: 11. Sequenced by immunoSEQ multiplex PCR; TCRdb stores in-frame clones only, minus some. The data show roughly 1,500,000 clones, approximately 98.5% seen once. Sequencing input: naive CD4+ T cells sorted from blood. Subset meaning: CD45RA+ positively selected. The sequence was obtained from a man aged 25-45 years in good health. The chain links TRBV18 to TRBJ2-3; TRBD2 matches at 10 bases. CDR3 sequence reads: CASSDKWTSGYTDTQYF. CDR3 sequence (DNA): TGTGCCAGCTCCGACAAATGGACTAGCGGATACACAGATACGCAGTATTTT. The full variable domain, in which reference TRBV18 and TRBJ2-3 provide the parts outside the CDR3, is NAGVMQNPRHLVRRRGQEARLRCSPMKGHSHVYWYRQLPEEGLKFMVYLQKENIIDESGMPKERFSAEFPKEGPSILRIQQVVRGDSAAYFCASSDKWTSGYTDTQYFGPGTRLTVL.